Listed here are 26 T cell receptor beta chains from one sample, sequenced in a study of shared clonotypes between healthy human individuals. Data came from immunoSEQ multiplex PCR; TCRdb stores just in-frame clones and leaves some out. Of roughly 200,000 clones listed, 60% to 75% were seen once; the top ten hold 10%. The specimen sequenced was memory CD4+ T cells sorted from blood. Sample subset: CD45RA-negative fraction. The receptor set was obtained from a young man in good health.

This clone appeared a few times. The chain combines TRBV9 with TRBJ2-1, with TRBD1 matching over 9 bases. The germline CDR1 and CDR2 sequences are SGDLS and YYNGEE. The V and J ends lost 4 bases and 6 bases, in that order; junction bases with no gene match: 11. This CDR3 region has 16 residues. The DNA of the CDR3 is TGTGCCAGCAGCCAGACAGGGGGTCGACTAGCCAATGAGCAGTTCTTC. Protein product: CASSQTGGRLANEQFF.

This clone was detected a few times. This rearrangement joins TRBV5-6 to TRBJ1-2; D is unresolved. Trimming shortened V by 1 base and J by 8 bases, and 15 bases separated the two germline ends. The CDR3 has 14 residues. Looked up from germline, CDR1 is SGHDT and CDR2 is YYEEEE. The CDR3 DNA follows: TGTGCCAGCAGCTTGAAGTCATTGACGACAGGCTACACCTTC. Protein product: CASSLKSLTTGYTF. Together with reference TRBV5-6 and TRBJ1-2, the CDR3 gives the full variable domain: DAGVTQSPTHLIKTRGQQVTLRCSPKSGHDTVSWYQQALGQGPQFIFQYYEEEERQRGNFPDRFSGHQFPNYSSELNVNALLLGDSALYLCASSLKSLTTGYTFGSGTRLTVV.

This clone has only one observation. The chain has TRBV7-9 and TRBJ2-7; D is unresolved. Germline V lookup: CDR1 SEHNR, CDR2 FQNEAQ (reference sequence). V lost 1 base and J lost 3, with 13 bases in between. This CDR3 is built from 15 residues. CDR3 sequence reads: CASSLENREDYEQYF. The CDR3 DNA reads TGTGCCAGCAGCTTAGAGAACAGAGAGGACTACGAGCAGTACTTC.

The chain couples TRBV18 to TRBJ1-1; perhaps TRBD1 as D (5 bases). CDR1 is KGHSH, CDR2 LQKENI, per germline. V was pared by 5 bases and J by 0 bases, with 13 bases between. The CDR3 totals 15 residues. The CDR3 protein is CASSKKVGVNTEAFF. The CDR3 DNA is TGTGCCAGCTCAAAAAAAGTAGGGGTGAACACTGAAGCTTTCTTT.

The gene calls are TRBV6-1 and TRBJ1-2; D not resolved. Germline CDR1 MNHNS, CDR2 SASEGT. CDR3 length: 13 amino acids. V was pared by 5 bases and J by 8 bases, with 15 bases between. In nucleotides, the CDR3 is TGTGCCAGCAGTCCTGGTCTACGTCAAGGCTACACCTTC. Encoded protein: CASSPGLRQGYTF.

This sequence joins TRBV18 and TRBJ2-1; 9 nucleotides agree with TRBD1. The V gene end was trimmed by 3 bases and the J gene end by 8 bases; junction bases not matched to a gene: 5. Germline V gene sequence: CDR1 KGHSH, CDR2 LQKENI. The length of the CDR3 is 14 residues. The CDR3 region is CASSPVQGADEQFF. The CDR3 region has the DNA TGTGCCAGCTCACCTGTACAGGGGGCCGATGAGCAGTTCTTC.

A few counts support this clone. The chain uses TRBV10-2 and TRBJ2-5, with 10 bases identical to TRBD2. V shed 3 bases, J shed 5 bases, and the junction held 3 bases outside the gene matches. The CDR3 covers 14 residues. From germline, CDR1 is WSHSY and CDR2 SAAADI. CDR3 loop: CASSEAGGAETQYF. CDR3 bases: TGCGCCAGCAGTGAAGCGGGAGGGGCGGAGACCCAGTACTTC.

This clone was seen more than once but under ten times. V usage is TRBV19 and J usage is TRBJ1-2, with 8 nucleotides matching TRBD1. The V gene end was trimmed by 7 bases and the J gene end by 4 bases; junction bases not matched to a gene: 11. The CDR3 sequence is 15 residues long. CDR1 is LNHDA, CDR2 SQIVND, per germline (reference sequence). The CDR3 region is CASTGGQGLSYGYTF. DNA for the CDR3: TGTGCCAGTACCGGAGGACAGGGTCTTAGCTATGGCTACACCTTC.

This chain joins TRBV5-1 and TRBJ2-5; 8 positions match TRBD2. The CDR3 runs to 15 residues. J was trimmed by 5 bases and V by 1 base; bases with no gene match: 7. Germline CDR1 SGHRS, CDR2 YFSETQ. The CDR3 DNA reads as TGCGCCAGCAGCTTGATGACGGGAGGGTCGGAGACCCAGTACTTC. It codes for CASSLMTGGSETQYF.

The genes are TRBV10-3 and TRBJ2-2; D unresolved. Trimming left V 4 bases short and J 0 bases short, with 9 bases between. From germline, CDR1 is ENHRY and CDR2 SYGVKD. The CDR3 has 15 residues. The CDR3 region is CAISVALANTGELFF. DNA for the CDR3: TGTGCCATCAGTGTCGCGCTCGCGAACACCGGGGAGCTGTTTTTT.

This rearrangement joins TRBV29-1 to TRBJ1-2; no definite D call. This CDR3 is 12 amino acids long. The germline V gene has CDR1 SQVTM and CDR2 ANQGSEA. The ends were cut back, 7 bases at V and 7 bases at J, with 16 bases in the middle. CDR3 nucleotides: TGCAGCGCTCGGGCCCCTGCGACTGGCTACACCTTC. Its translation: CSARAPATGYTF.

The V and J genes are TRBV9 and TRBJ2-1, with D possibly TRBD2 on 6 matching bases. Trimming pared 5 bases from V and 8 bases from J, leaving 20 bases between. CDR3 length: 15 residues. Germline V CDR1 and CDR2: SGDLS, YYNGEE. CDR3 coding DNA: TGTGCCAGCAGGGCCGCAGGGCTACCGGGGGATGAGCAGTTCTTC. This encodes CASRAAGLPGDEQFF. Looking up the rest from reference TRBV9 and TRBJ2-1 gives the full variable domain: DSGVTQTPKHLITATGQRVTLRCSPRSGDLSVYWYQQSLDQGLQFLIQYYNGEERAKGNILERFSAQQFPDLHSELNLSSLELGDSALYFCASRAAGLPGDEQFFGPGTRLTVL.

The chain combines TRBV7-9 with TRBJ1-5, with no clear D. The V gene's germline CDR1 is SEHNR and CDR2 FQNEAQ (reference sequence). The CDR3 totals 15 residues. The germline V and J ends were trimmed by 1 base and 0 bases, with 7 bases remaining between them. The DNA of the CDR3 is TGTGCCAGCAGCTTAGTGGGTAATAGCAATCAGCCCCAGCATTTT. This sequence encodes CASSLVGNSNQPQHF.

The chain employs TRBV6-5 and TRBJ1-2, with TRBD1 matching 7 bases. The J segment lost 3 bases and the V segment lost 4 bases, leaving 11 bases of the junction unmatched. CDR3 length: 16 residues. The germline V gene has CDR1 MNHEY and CDR2 SVGAGI. The CDR3 region is CASSFPYRGSDYGYTF. CDR3 DNA sequence: TGTGCCAGCAGTTTTCCCTACAGGGGAAGCGACTATGGCTACACCTTC.

This clone was counted between two and nine times. J is TRBJ1-1 and V is TRBV25-1; TRBD1 might be the D (5 bases). V lost 1 base and J lost 3, with 12 bases in between. CDR1 is MGHDK and CDR2 is SYGVNS in the germline V gene. The CDR3 length is 15 residues. CDR3 amino acids: CASSELRGYDTEAFF. CDR3 DNA: TGTGCCAGCAGTGAATTGAGGGGATATGACACTGAAGCTTTCTTT.

The J gene is TRBJ2-2, the V gene TRBV7-8; D possibly corresponds to TRBD2 (6 bases). Trimming took off 3 bases at V and 2 bases at J, with 16 bases between the two ends. CDR1 SGHVS and CDR2 FQNEAQ come from the germline V gene. The CDR3 length is 17 residues. The CDR3 region has the DNA TGTGCCAGCAGCTTTGGGCGGGGACGGGATAACACCGGGGAGCTGTTTTTT. Translating gives CASSFGRGRDNTGELFF.

This clone was seen at least ten times. DNA of the CDR3: TGTGCCAGCAGCCTACAGGTTCCGCATGGCTACACCTTC. It is translated as CASSLQVPHGYTF. This chain joins TRBV5-4 and TRBJ1-2, with D possibly TRBD1 on 5 matching bases. CDR3 size: 13 residues. Germline lookup yields CDR1 SGHNT and CDR2 YYREEE (reference sequence). Trimming removed 4 bases at V and 6 bases at J, with 13 bases between. The full variable domain, its missing parts supplied by reference TRBV5-4 and TRBJ1-2, is ETGVTQSPTHLIKTRGQQVTLRCSSQSGHNTVSWYQQALGQGPQFIFQYYREEENGRGNFPPRFSGLQFPNYSSELNVNALELDDSALYLCASSLQVPHGYTFGSGTRLTVV.

The rearrangement links TRBV19 to TRBJ2-7; TRBD2 agrees at 11 bases. The germline V gene encodes CDR1 LNHDA and CDR2 SQIVND (reference sequence). The CDR3 loop spans 14 amino acids. V was pared by 3 bases and J by 2 bases, with 0 bases of the junction left unmatched. CDR3 in DNA: TGTGCCAGTAGTATTAGCGGGAGGGCCTACGAGCAGTACTTC. Protein sequence: CASSISGRAYEQYF.

V usage is TRBV7-2 and J usage is TRBJ1-2, with D unresolved. This CDR3 comprises 13 residues. Trimming pared 3 bases from V and 6 bases from J, leaving 11 bases between. Germline V gene sequence: CDR1 SGHTA, CDR2 FQGNSA. The CDR3 is CASSFLGTDGYTF. The CDR3 DNA is TGTGCCAGCAGCTTTCTTGGTACGGATGGCTACACCTTC.

The chain uses TRBV7-2 and TRBJ2-2; 8 nucleotides line up with TRBD1. Germline CDR1 SGHTA, CDR2 FQGNSA. The trim removed 1 base at V and 6 bases at J, leaving 10 bases unmatched. The CDR3 runs 17 residues. The CDR3 sequence: CASSLGTGGVASGELFF. Written as DNA, the CDR3 is TGTGCCAGCAGCTTAGGTACAGGGGGTGTAGCCTCCGGGGAGCTGTTTTTT.

Concerning this clone: Other DNA sequences from this sample encode an identical CDR3 as well. The CDR3 reads CASSARGNEQFF. CDR3 nucleotide sequence: TGTGCCAGCAGCGCGAGGGGAAATGAGCAGTTCTTC. The chain carries TRBV9 and TRBJ2-1, with D possibly being TRBD1 or TRBD2 (5 bases each). Trimming shortened V by 3 bases and J by 7 bases, and 8 bases separated the two germline ends. Germline CDR1 reads SGDLS; CDR2 reads YYNGEE. The CDR3 is 12 amino acids.

The rearrangement uses TRBV27 and TRBJ2-3; D possibly matches TRBD1 or TRBD2 (5 bases each). Germline loops: CDR1 MNHEY, CDR2 SMNVEV (reference sequence). This CDR3 has 16 amino acids. Between the trimmed V and J ends, which lost 1 base and 2 bases, there was a span of 13 bases. The CDR3 here is CASSLYGDQFTDTQYF. The CDR3 region has the DNA TGTGCCAGCAGTTTATATGGGGACCAATTCACAGATACGCAGTATTTT.

V gene TRBV6-6 combines with J gene TRBJ2-7; no clear D gene. Germline CDR1 is MNHNY and CDR2 is SVGAGI (reference sequence). V was shortened by 6 bases and J by 2 bases, with 11 bases between the two germline ends. The CDR3 loop spans 13 amino acids. The CDR3: CASSQGPAYEQYF. The DNA for the CDR3 is TGTGCCAGCAGCCAAGGTCCAGCCTACGAGCAGTACTTC.

The chain combines TRBV6-1 with TRBJ2-5, with D perhaps TRBD1 (7 bases). CDR3 length: 13 amino acids. Trimming shortened V by 3 bases and J by 4 bases, and 9 bases separated the two germline ends. Germline lookup yields CDR1 MNHNS and CDR2 SASEGT. CDR3 in DNA: TGTGCCAGCAGTGACCAGGGGGGAGAGACCCAGTACTTC. This translates into CASSDQGGETQYF.

The chain links TRBV7-8 to TRBJ2-7; 11 bases map to TRBD2. Trimming cost V 0 bases and J 5 bases; bases outside gene matches: 12. This CDR3 has 18 residues. Germline V gene data show CDR1 as SGHVS and CDR2 as FQNEAQ. CDR3 loop: CASSLARQTSGRIHEQYF. In nucleotides, the CDR3 is TGTGCCAGCAGCTTAGCGAGACAAACTAGCGGGAGAATCCACGAGCAGTACTTC.

The rearrangement links TRBV7-2 to TRBJ1-5; possibly TRBD1 for D (5 bases). The V and J ends lost 5 bases and 5 bases respectively, with 10 bases between them. The CDR3 spans 13 residues. Germline values: CDR1 SGHTA, CDR2 FQGNSA. CDR3 DNA: TGTGCCAGCAGCAGAGGCAGGGATCAGCCCCAGCATTTT. It codes for CASSRGRDQPQHF.